Sequencing of this T cell receptor beta chain was carried out in a study of molecular identifiers for immune sequencing clone quantification. This CDR3 has 16 amino acids. In germline, CDR1 is SGHTA, CDR2 FQGNSA. With 5 bases clipped from V and 7 bases from J, the junction kept 16 bases outside the gene matches. MiXCR, run by TCRdb on the PCR reads, gives a single entry per CDR3 protein. The sample contains some 100,000 distinct CDR3 sequences, over 15% of which appear only once. This clonotype came up many times. Its target is unknown. When naive CD8 T cells were sorted, they were gated as CD8+CD4-CCR7+CD45RA+. Study results and limitations: Under 1% of molecules in naive cells, but over 98% of effector molecules, belonged to clones above 20 RNA copies.

The clonotype originates from a human donor in good health. Some libraries in this study had Jurkat cell RNA spiked in. Sequencing was performed on naive CD8+ T cells from blood, with Jurkat cell RNA spiked in. Regarding subset: FACS-sorted CD8+CD4-CCR7+CD45RA+ naive T cells. V gene TRBV7-2 combines with J gene TRBJ2-7; 8 bases match TRBD2. The CDR3 region is CASSPGGGLDLSEQYF. CDR3 DNA: TGTGCCAGCAGCCCGGGAGGGGGACTAGACCTCTCGGAGCAGTACTTC.